The 22 T cell receptor beta chains in this list originate from one sample, sequenced in a study of monozygotic twins with inflammatory bowel disease. After re-calling the 5' RACE reads, TCRdb lists one entry per CDR3 protein, DNA absent. The sample data list approximately 400,000 distinct CDR3 sequences. Material: blood. The receptors were gathered from a human donor with ulcerative colitis or Crohn's disease, or a healthy co-twin of an affected twin (not recorded which).

J is TRBJ2-5 and V is TRBV2. The CDR3 consists of 14 residues. Germline CDR1 and CDR2: SNHLY and FYNNEI. The chain's CDR3 is CASSESWAQETQYF. Based on the CDR3 plus reference TRBV2 and TRBJ2-5, the full variable domain is EPEVTQTPSHQVTQMGQEVILRCVPISNHLYFYWYRQILGQKVEFLVSFYNNEISEKSEIFDDQFSVERPDGSNFTLKIRSTKLEDSAMYFCASSESWAQETQYFGPGTRLLVL.

The chain combines TRBV9 with TRBJ1-1. Germline assignment: CDR1 SGDLS and CDR2 YYNGEE. This CDR3 has 14 residues. CDR3 sequence: CASSVGNSNTEAFF.

V is TRBV7-3 and J is TRBJ1-1. The CDR3 contains 13 residues. CDR1 and CDR2 (germline): SGHTA, FQGTGA. This CDR3 is CASSLWGGTEAFF.

The chain is built from TRBV10-3 and TRBJ2-7; the D call from TCRdb, TRBD2, cannot be confirmed without DNA. The CDR3 contains 14 residues. CDR1 is ENHRY and CDR2 is SYGVKD in the germline V gene. The CDR3 region is CAISEGLALGEQYF.

V usage is TRBV12-3 or TRBV12-4 and J usage is TRBJ1-1; TCRdb proposes TRBD1, but this gene call is untestable without DNA. The CDR3 contains 14 residues. CDR3 in amino acids: CASKGTRMNTEAFF.

V and J are TRBV5-1 and TRBJ2-3; absent DNA, TCRdb's TRBD1 call cannot be checked. This CDR3 has 16 residues. Germline CDR1 and CDR2: SGHRS and YFSETQ. The CDR3 is CASSLVGQGAIDTQYF.

V is TRBV11-3 and J is TRBJ2-7; TCRdb calls TRBD1, which cannot be checked without DNA. The germline gives CDR1 SGHNT, CDR2 YENEEA. The CDR3 sequence is 14 residues long. The CDR3: CASSFRPGDYEQYF.

CDR3 protein: CATFSGLGQNTEAFF. The chain uses TRBV6-2 or TRBV6-3 and TRBJ1-1; TCRdb selects TRBD1, and the lack of DNA leaves this call unchecked. This CDR3 spans 15 amino acids. The germline V gene encodes CDR1 MNHEY and CDR2 SVGEGT.

This chain uses TRBV12-3 or TRBV12-4 with TRBJ2-3. The CDR3 has 13 amino acids. CDR3 amino acids: CASSVGLTDTQYF.

The V call is TRBV12-3 or TRBV12-4, the J call TRBJ2-7. The CDR3 runs to 14 residues. This CDR3 reads CASSPTQEYYEQYF.

The CDR3 spells CASSRRPDSNTEAFF. The chain recombines TRBV19 with TRBJ1-1; TCRdb's D call, TRBD1, is unchecked because there is no DNA. CDR1 is LNHDA and CDR2 is SQIVND in the germline V gene (reference sequence). This CDR3 contains 15 residues.

The J gene is TRBJ1-1, the V gene TRBV18; no DNA is available, so the TRBD1 call from TCRdb remains unchecked. There are 12 residues in the CDR3. Germline V CDR1 and CDR2: KGHSH, LQKENI. The CDR3 loop reads CASSKQGTEAFF.

This chain links TRBV5-6 with TRBJ1-2. This CDR3 is built from 13 residues. Per the germline V gene, CDR1 is SGHDT and CDR2 is YYEEEE. The CDR3 reads CASSPTFGGGYTF. The full variable domain, in which reference TRBV5-6 and TRBJ1-2 provide the parts outside the CDR3, is DAGVTQSPTHLIKTRGQQVTLRCSPKSGHDTVSWYQQALGQGPQFIFQYYEEEERQRGNFPDRFSGHQFPNYSSELNVNALLLGDSALYLCASSPTFGGGYTFGSGTRLTVV.

V usage is TRBV5-1 and J usage is TRBJ2-7. The CDR3 runs 14 residues. The germline CDR1 and CDR2 sequences are SGHRS and YFSETQ. Here the CDR3 reads CASSLVLGAYEQYF.

The V call is TRBV7-9, the J call TRBJ2-6; the D call from TCRdb, TRBD1, cannot be confirmed without DNA. The CDR3 runs 15 residues. Germline V gene data show CDR1 as SEHNR and CDR2 as FQNEAQ (reference sequence). CDR3 protein: CASSLTVAGANVLTF.

This rearrangement joins TRBV18 to TRBJ2-7; no DNA is available, so the TRBD2 call from TCRdb remains unchecked. There are 16 residues in the CDR3. Germline CDR1 reads KGHSH; CDR2 reads LQKENI. The CDR3 protein is CASSPGLAGTSYEQYF.

This CDR3 reads CATSDLGLSLGGLFF. The chain uses TRBV24-1 and TRBJ2-1; the TCRdb D gene call, TRBD2, has no DNA to confirm it. There are 15 residues in the CDR3. CDR1 and CDR2 from the germline V gene are KGHDR and SFDVKD.

V usage is TRBV20-1 and J usage is TRBJ2-1. Germline V gene lookup returns CDR1 DFQATT and CDR2 SNEGSKA (reference sequence). The CDR3 covers 13 residues. The CDR3 is CSARDPDYNEQFF.

The rearrangement uses TRBV12-3 or TRBV12-4 and TRBJ2-7; the TCRdb call, TRBD1, lacks DNA for checking. The CDR3 has 15 residues. CDR3 sequence: CASSSIGTATYEQYF.

The chain uses TRBV12-3 or TRBV12-4 and TRBJ2-4; TCRdb proposes TRBD2, but this gene call is untestable without DNA. The CDR3 has 18 amino acids. This CDR3 reads CASSLGSGVDVAKNIQYF.

CDR3 sequence: CSAQLWTSGGYNEQFF. The chain is built from TRBV20-1 and TRBJ2-1; TCRdb's D gene call, TRBD2, goes unchecked for lack of DNA. The CDR3 covers 16 residues. CDR1 is DFQATT, CDR2 SNEGSKA, per germline (reference sequence).

The chain has TRBV3-1 and TRBJ2-2; as DNA is missing, the TRBD2 call by TCRdb cannot be tested. CDR3 length equals 14 residues. Germline lookup yields CDR1 LGHDT and CDR2 YNNKEL (reference sequence). The CDR3 is CATRDSRKTGELFF.